This T cell receptor (beta chain) was recorded in a study of blood T cell repertoires in COVID-19. Germline V lookup: CDR1 MNHEY, CDR2 SVGAGI. This CDR3 region has 16 residues. Trimming pared 2 bases from V and 0 bases from J, leaving 11 bases between. Sequencing was performed with immunoSEQ multiplex PCR; in TCRdb, only in-frame clones are kept and a portion is missing. The table lists over 400,000 clones, roughly nine tenths of them singletons. Source material: peripheral blood. The receptor was derived from a woman aged 45-65 years with COVID-19, enrolled during active disease. This chain uses TRBV6-5 with TRBJ2-1; tentative D call: TRBD2 (6 bases). CDR3 region: CASSYGRGHSYNEQFF. CDR3 bases: TGTGCCAGCAGTTACGGGCGGGGCCACTCCTACAATGAGCAGTTCTTC.